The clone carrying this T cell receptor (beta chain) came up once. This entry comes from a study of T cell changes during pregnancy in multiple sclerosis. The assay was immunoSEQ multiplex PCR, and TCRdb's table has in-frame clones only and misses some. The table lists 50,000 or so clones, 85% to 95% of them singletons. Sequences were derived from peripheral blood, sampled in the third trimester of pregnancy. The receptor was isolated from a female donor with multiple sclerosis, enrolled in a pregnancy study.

CDR3 in amino acids: CAWSVDLAGGYTF. The CDR3 DNA is TGTGCCTGGAGTGTCGACTTGGCTGGTGGCTACACCTTC. This chain links TRBV30 with TRBJ1-2; D gene ambiguous. V was shortened by 0 bases and J by 7 bases, with 12 bases between the two germline ends. The CDR3 is 13 residues long. The germline V gene has CDR1 GTSNPN and CDR2 SVGIG (reference sequence).